This T cell receptor (beta chain) was retrieved from a study of molecular identifiers for immune sequencing clone quantification. TCRdb redid the calling of the PCR reads with MiXCR, one entry per CDR3 protein. The profile covers under 650,000 distinct CDR3 sequences, with 20% appearing a single time and roughly 0.85% taken by the ten largest. Deletions cut 1 base from V and 2 bases from J, with 9 bases between. The CDR3 contains 14 residues. This clonotype has more than one count but fewer than ten. Its specificity is unknown. Study conclusions and caveats: Naive cells had under 1% of molecules in clones above 20 RNA copies, effectors over 99%.

The CD8+CD4-CCR7+CD45RA+ phenotype defined the sorted naive CD8 T cells. The rearrangement links TRBV12-3 or TRBV12-4 to TRBJ2-7, with a weak D call TRBD2 (5 bases). Material: naive CD8+ T cells from blood, with Jurkat cell RNA spiked in. Regarding subset: FACS-sorted CD8+CD4-CCR7+CD45RA+ naive T cells. This clonotype was obtained from a human donor in good health. Some libraries in this study had Jurkat cell RNA spiked in. DNA for the CDR3: TGTGCCAGCAGTTTAGATCCGCGGGCCTACGAGCAGTACTTC. Residues: CASSLDPRAYEQYF.